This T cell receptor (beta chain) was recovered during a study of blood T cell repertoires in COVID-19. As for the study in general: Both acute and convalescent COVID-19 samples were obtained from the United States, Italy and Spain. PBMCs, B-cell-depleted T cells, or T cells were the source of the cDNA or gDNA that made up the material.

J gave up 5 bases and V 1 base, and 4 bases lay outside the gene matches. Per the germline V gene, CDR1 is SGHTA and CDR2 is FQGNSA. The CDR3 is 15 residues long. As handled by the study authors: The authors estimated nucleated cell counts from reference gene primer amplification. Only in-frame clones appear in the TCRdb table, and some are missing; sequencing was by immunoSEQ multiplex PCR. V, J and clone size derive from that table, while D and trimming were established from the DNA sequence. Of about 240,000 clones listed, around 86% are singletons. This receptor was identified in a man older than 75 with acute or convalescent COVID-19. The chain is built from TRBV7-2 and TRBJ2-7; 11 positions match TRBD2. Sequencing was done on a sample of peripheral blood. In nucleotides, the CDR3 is TGTGCCAGCAGCTTAGGTGAACTAGCGGGGGACGAGCAGTACTTC. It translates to CASSLGELAGDEQYF.